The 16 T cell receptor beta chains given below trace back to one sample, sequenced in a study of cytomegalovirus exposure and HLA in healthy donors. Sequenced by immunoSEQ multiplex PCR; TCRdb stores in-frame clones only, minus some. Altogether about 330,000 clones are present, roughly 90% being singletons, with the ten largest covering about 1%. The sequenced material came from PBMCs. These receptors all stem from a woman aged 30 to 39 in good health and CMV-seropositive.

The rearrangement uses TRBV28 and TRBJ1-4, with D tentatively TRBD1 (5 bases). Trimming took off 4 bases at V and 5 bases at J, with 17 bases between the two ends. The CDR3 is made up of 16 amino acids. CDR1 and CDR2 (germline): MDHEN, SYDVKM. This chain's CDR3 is CASSSAGQEGNEKLFF. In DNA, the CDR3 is TGTGCCAGCAGTTCGGCGGGGCAGGAGGGAAATGAAAAACTGTTTTTT.

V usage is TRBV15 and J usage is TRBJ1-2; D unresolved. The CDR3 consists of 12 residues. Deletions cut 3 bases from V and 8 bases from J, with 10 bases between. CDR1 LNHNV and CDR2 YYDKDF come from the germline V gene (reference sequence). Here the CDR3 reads CATSRDFLGYTF. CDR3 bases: TGTGCCACCAGCAGGGACTTTCTGGGCTACACCTTC. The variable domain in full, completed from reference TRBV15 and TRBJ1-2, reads DAMVIQNPRYQVTQFGKPVTLSCSQTLNHNVMYWYQQKSSQAPKLLFHYYDKDFNNEADTPDNFQSRRPNTSFCFLDIRSPGLGDTAMYLCATSRDFLGYTFGSGTRLTVV.

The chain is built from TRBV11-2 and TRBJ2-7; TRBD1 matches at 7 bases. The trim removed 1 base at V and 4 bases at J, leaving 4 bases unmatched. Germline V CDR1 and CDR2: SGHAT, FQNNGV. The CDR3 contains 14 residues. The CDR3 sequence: CASSLGAGGYEQYF. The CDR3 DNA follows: TGTGCCAGCAGCTTAGGAGCAGGGGGTTACGAGCAGTACTTC. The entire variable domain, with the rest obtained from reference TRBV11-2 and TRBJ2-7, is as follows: EAGVAQSPRYKIIEKRQSVAFWCNPISGHATLYWYQQILGQGPKLLIQFQNNGVVDDSQLPKDRFSAERLKGVDSTLKIQPAKLEDSAVYLCASSLGAGGYEQYFGPGTRLTVT.

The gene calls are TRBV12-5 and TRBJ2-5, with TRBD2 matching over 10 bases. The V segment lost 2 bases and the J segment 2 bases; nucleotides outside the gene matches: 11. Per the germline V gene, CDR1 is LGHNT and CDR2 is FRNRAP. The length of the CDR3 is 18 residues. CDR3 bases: TGTGCTAGTGGTTTGTGGGTTTCTAGCGGGAGAGAACAAGAGACCCAGTACTTC. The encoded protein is CASGLWVSSGREQETQYF.

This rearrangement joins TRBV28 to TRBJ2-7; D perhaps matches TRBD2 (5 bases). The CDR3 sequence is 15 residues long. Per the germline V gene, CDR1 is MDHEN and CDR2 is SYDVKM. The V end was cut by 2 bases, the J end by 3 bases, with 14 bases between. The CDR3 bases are TGTGCCAGCAGTTTACGTGGGCTAGCAGACTACGAGCAGTACTTC. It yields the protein CASSLRGLADYEQYF.

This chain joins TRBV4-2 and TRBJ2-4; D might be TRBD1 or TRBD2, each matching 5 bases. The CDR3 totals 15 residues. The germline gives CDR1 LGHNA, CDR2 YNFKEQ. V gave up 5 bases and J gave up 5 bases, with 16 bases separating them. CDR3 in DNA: TGTGCCAGCAGCGCACCCGGGACGGGGCAAAACATTCAGTACTTC. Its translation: CASSAPGTGQNIQYF.

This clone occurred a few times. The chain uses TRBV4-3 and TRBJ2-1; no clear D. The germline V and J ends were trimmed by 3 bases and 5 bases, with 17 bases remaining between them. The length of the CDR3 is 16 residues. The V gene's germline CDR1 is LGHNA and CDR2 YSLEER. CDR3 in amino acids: CASSQFYGEENNEQFF. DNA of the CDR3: TGCGCCAGCAGCCAGTTTTACGGCGAAGAGAACAATGAGCAGTTCTTC.

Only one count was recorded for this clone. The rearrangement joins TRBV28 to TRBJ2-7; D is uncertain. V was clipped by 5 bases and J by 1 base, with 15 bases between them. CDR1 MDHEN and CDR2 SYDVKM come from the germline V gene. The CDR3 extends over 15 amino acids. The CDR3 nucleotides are TGTGCCAGCAGTCACGGACCACGTAGTTCCTACGAGCAGTACTTC. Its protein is CASSHGPRSSYEQYF. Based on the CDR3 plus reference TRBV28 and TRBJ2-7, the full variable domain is DVKVTQSSRYLVKRTGEKVFLECVQDMDHENMFWYRQDPGLGLRLIYFSYDVKMKEKGDIPEGYSVSREKKERFSLILESASTNQTSMYLCASSHGPRSSYEQYFGPGTRLTVT.

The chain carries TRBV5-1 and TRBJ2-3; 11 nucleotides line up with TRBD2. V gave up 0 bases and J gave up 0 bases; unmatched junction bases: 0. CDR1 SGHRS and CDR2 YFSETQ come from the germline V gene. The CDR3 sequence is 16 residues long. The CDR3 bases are TGCGCCAGCAGCTTGGTAGCGGGAGGGAGCACAGATACGCAGTATTTT. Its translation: CASSLVAGGSTDTQYF.

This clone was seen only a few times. The CDR3 DNA sequence: TGTGCCAGTGGCCTGATCTCTGGAAACACCATATATTTT. It is translated as CASGLISGNTIYF. The rearrangement links TRBV19 to TRBJ1-3; no reliable D call. The germline V gene has CDR1 LNHDA and CDR2 SQIVND (reference sequence). The CDR3 consists of 13 residues. V was shortened by 8 bases and J by 0 bases, with 8 bases between the two germline ends. The full variable domain, with the rest looked up from reference TRBV19 and TRBJ1-3, is DGGITQSPKYLFRKEGQNVTLSCEQNLNHDAMYWYRQDPGQGLRLIYYSQIVNDFQKGDIAEGYSVSREKKESFPLTVTSAQKNPTAFYLCASGLISGNTIYFGEGSWLTVV.

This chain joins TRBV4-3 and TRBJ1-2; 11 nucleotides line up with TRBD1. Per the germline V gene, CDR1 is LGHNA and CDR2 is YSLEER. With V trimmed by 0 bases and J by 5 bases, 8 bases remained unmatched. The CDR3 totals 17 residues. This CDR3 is CASSQDWRTGGPYGYTF. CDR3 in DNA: TGCGCCAGCAGCCAAGATTGGAGGACAGGGGGCCCTTATGGCTACACCTTC.

The CDR3 DNA reads TGTGCCAGCAGTTCACTAGCGAACACCGGGGAGCTGTTTTTT. It is translated as CASSSLANTGELFF. The chain employs TRBV6-4 and TRBJ2-2, with D tentatively TRBD2 (5 bases). Trimming cost V 5 bases and J 0 bases, with 7 bases left between them. This CDR3 has 14 residues. Germline CDR1 and CDR2: MRHNA and SNTAGT.

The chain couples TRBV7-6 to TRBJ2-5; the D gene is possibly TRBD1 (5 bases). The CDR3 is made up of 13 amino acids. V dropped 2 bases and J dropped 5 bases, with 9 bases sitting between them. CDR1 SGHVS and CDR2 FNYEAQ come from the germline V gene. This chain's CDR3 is CASSLRGLETQYF. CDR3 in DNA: TGTGCCAGCAGCTTAAGGGGTTTGGAGACCCAGTACTTC.

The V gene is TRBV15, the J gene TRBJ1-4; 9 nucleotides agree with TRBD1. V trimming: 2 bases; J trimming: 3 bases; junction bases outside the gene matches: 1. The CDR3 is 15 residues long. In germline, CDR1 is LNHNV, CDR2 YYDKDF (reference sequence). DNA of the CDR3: TGTGCCACCAGCAGAAGACAGGGGGCTAATGAAAAACTGTTTTTT. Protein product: CATSRRQGANEKLFF.

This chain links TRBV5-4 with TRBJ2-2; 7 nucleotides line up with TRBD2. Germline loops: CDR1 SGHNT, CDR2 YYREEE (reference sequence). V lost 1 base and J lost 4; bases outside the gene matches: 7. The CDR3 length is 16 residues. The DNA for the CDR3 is TGTGCCAGCAGCTTGACAGGATGGGAGGGCACCGGGGAGCTGTTTTTT. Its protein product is CASSLTGWEGTGELFF.

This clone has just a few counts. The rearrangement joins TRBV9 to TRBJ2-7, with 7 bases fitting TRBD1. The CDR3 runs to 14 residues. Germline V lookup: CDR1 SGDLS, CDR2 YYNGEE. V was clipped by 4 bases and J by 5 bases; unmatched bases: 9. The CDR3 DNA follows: TGTGCCAGCAGCAGACGACAGGGTTCCGACGAGCAGTACTTC. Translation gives CASSRRQGSDEQYF.